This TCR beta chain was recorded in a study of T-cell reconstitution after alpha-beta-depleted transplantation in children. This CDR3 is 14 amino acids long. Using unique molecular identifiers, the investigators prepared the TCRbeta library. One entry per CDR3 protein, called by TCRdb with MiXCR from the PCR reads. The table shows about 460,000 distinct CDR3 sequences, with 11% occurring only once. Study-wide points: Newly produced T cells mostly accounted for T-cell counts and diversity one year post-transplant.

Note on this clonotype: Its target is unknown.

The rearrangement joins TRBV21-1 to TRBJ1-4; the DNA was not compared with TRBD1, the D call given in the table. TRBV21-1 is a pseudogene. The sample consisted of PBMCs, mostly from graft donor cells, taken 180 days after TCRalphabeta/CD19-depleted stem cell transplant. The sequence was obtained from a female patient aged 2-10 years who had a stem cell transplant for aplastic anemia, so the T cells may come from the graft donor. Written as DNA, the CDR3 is TGTGCCAGCAACTTCAGACAGGGAAATGGAAAACTGTTTTTT. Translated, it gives CASNFRQGNGKLFF.